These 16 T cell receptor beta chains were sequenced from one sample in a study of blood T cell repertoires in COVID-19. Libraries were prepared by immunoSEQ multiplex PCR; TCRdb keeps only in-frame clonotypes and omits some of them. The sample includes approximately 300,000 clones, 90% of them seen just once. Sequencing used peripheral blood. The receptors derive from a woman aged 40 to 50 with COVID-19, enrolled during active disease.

The CDR3 DNA follows: TGTGCCACCAGCAGAGGGACTAGCGGAGCGGGAGAGACCCAGTACTTC. It translates to CATSRGTSGAGETQYF. This sequence joins TRBV15 and TRBJ2-5; 10 bases agree with TRBD2. CDR3 length: 16 residues. V shed 1 base and J 4 bases; nucleotides not matched to a gene: 6. Germline CDR1 reads LNHNV; CDR2 reads YYDKDF (reference sequence).

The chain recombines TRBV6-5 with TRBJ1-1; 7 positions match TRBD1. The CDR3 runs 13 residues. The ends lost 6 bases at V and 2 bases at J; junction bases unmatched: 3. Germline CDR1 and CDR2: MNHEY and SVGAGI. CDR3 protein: CASSNRGNTEAFF. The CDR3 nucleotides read TGTGCCAGCAGCAACAGGGGTAACACTGAAGCTTTCTTT.

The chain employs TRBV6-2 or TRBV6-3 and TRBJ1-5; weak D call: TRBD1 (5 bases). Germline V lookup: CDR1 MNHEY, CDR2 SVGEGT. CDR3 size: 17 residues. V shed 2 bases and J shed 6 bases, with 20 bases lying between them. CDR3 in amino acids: CASSYEPLWVTAQPQHF. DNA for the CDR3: TGTGCCAGCAGTTACGAGCCGCTTTGGGTGACAGCTCAGCCCCAGCATTTT.

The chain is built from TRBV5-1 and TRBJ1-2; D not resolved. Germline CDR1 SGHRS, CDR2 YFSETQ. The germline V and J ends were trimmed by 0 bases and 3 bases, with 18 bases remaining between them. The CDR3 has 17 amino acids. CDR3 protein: CASSLEAGRISDYGYTF. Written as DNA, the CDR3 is TGCGCCAGCAGCTTGGAAGCGGGTCGGATAAGTGACTATGGCTACACCTTC.

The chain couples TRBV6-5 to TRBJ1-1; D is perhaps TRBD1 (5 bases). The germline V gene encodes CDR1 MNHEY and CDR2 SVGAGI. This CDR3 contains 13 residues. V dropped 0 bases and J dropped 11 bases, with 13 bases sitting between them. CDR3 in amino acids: CASSYSLGGSAFF. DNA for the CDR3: TGTGCCAGCAGTTACTCTCTTGGGGGGTCGGCTTTCTTT.

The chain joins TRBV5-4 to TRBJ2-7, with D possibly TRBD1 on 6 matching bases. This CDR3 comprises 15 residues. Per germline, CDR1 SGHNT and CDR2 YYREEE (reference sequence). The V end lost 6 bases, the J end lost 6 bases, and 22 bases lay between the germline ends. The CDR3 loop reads CASTPLWQGWCEQYF. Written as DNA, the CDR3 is TGTGCCAGCACCCCCCTATGGCAGGGGTGGTGCGAGCAGTACTTC.

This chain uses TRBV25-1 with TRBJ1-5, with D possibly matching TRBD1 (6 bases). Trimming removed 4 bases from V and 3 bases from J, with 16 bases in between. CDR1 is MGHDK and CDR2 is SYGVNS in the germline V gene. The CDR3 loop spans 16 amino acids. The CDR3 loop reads CASSAHGGGNNQPQHF. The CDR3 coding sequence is TGTGCCAGCAGTGCCCATGGGGGCGGAAACAATCAGCCCCAGCATTTT. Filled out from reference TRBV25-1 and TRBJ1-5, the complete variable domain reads EADIYQTPRYLVIGTGKKITLECSQTMGHDKMYWYQQDPGMELHLIHYSYGVNSTEKGDLSSESTVSRIRTEHFPLTLESARPSHTSQYLCASSAHGGGNNQPQHFGDGTRLSIL.

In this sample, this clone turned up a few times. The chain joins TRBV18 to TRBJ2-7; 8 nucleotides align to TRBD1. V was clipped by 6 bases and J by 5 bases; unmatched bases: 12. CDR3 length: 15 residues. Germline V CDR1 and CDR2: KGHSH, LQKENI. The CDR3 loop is CASSQGQGLWDEQYF. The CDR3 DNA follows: TGTGCCAGCTCCCAAGGACAGGGCCTCTGGGACGAGCAGTACTTC. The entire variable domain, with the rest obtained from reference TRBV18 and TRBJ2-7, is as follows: NAGVMQNPRHLVRRRGQEARLRCSPMKGHSHVYWYRQLPEEGLKFMVYLQKENIIDESGMPKERFSAEFPKEGPSILRIQQVVRGDSAAYFCASSQGQGLWDEQYFGPGTRLTVT.

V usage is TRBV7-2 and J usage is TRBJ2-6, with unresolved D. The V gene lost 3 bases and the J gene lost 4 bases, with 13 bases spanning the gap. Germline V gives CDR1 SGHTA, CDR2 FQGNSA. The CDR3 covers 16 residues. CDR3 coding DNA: TGTGCCAGCAGCTTTGGCCCGGGTTCGGGGGCCAACGTCCTGACTTTC. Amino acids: CASSFGPGSGANVLTF.

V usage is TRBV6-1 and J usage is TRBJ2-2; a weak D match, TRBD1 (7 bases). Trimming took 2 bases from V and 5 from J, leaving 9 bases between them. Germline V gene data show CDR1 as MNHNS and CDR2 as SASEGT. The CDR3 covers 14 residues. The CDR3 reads CASSEPGGTGELFF. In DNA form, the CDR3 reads TGTGCCAGCAGTGAACCAGGGGGGACCGGGGAGCTGTTTTTT.

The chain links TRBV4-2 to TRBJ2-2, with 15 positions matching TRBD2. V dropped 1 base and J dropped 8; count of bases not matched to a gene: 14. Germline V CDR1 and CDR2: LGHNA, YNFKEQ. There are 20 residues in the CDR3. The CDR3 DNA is TGTGCCAGCAGCCAAGGACCGGGACTAGCGGGGGGAGGGTCGGAAGGGGAGCTGTTTTTT. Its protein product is CASSQGPGLAGGGSEGELFF.

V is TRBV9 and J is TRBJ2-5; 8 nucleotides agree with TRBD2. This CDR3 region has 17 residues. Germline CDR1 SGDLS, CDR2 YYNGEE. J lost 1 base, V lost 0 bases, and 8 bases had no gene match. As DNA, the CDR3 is TGTGCCAGCAGCGTAGATCAAGCGGGAGCCCTCCAAGAGACCCAGTACTTC. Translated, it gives CASSVDQAGALQETQYF.

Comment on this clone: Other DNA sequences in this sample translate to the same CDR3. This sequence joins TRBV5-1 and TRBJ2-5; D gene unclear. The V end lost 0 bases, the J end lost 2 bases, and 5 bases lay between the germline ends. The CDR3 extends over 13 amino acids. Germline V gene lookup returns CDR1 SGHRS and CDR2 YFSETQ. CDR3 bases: TGCGCCAGCAGCTTGGGTCCACAAGAGACCCAGTACTTC. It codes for CASSLGPQETQYF.

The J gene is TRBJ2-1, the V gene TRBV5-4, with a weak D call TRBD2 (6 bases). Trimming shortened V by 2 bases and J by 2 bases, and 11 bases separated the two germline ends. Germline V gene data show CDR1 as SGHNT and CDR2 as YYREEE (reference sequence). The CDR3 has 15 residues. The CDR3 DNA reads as TGTGCCAGCAGCTTCGGCGGGGTCACCTACAATGAGCAGTTCTTC. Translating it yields CASSFGGVTYNEQFF.

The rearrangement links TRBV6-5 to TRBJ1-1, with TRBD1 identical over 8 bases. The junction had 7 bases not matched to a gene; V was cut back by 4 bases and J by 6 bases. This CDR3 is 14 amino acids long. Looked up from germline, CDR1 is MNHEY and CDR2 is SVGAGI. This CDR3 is CASSSDRVNAEAFF. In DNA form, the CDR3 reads TGTGCCAGCAGTTCGGACAGGGTAAATGCTGAAGCTTTCTTT.

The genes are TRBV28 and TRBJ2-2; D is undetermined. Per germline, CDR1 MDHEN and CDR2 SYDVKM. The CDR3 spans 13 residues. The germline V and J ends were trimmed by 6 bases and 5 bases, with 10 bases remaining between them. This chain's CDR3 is CASSRRQTGELFF. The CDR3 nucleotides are TGTGCCAGCAGCCGAAGACAAACCGGGGAGCTGTTTTTT. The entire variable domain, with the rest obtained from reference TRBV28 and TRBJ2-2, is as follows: DVKVTQSSRYLVKRTGEKVFLECVQDMDHENMFWYRQDPGLGLRLIYFSYDVKMKEKGDIPEGYSVSREKKERFSLILESASTNQTSMYLCASSRRQTGELFFGEGSRLTVL.